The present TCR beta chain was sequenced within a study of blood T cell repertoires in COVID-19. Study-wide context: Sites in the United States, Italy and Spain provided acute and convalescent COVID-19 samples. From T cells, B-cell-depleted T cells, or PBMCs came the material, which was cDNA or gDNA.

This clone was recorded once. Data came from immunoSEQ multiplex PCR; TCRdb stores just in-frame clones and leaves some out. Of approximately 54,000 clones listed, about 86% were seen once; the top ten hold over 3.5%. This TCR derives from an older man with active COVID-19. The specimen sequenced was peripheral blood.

The CDR3 DNA reads as TGTGCCTGGAGTGGTGGGCTAGCGGTCTACAATGAGCAGTTCTTC. Amino acids: CAWSGGLAVYNEQFF. The chain combines TRBV30 with TRBJ2-1, with TRBD2 matching over 7 bases. V shed 1 base and J 3 bases; nucleotides not matched to a gene: 6. Per the germline V gene, CDR1 is GTSNPN and CDR2 is SVGIG (reference sequence). The CDR3 extends over 15 amino acids. Looking up the rest from reference TRBV30 and TRBJ2-1 gives the full variable domain: SQTIHQWPATLVQPVGSPLSLECTVEGTSNPNLYWYRQAAGRGLQLLFYSVGIGQISSEVPQNLSASRPQDRQFILSSKKLLLSDSGFYLCAWSGGLAVYNEQFFGPGTRLTVL.